The text below deals with one T cell receptor (beta chain). CDR1 and CDR2 (germline): SGHRS, YFSETQ. The CDR3 sequence is 16 residues long. V was clipped by 3 bases and J by 0 bases, with 14 bases between them. This entry belongs to a study of blood T cell repertoires in COVID-19. Sequencing was performed with immunoSEQ multiplex PCR; in TCRdb, only in-frame clones are kept and a portion is missing. The sample has about 53,000 clones, roughly 79% seen once. This sequence was found in a human donor in a cohort sampled during active COVID-19. Sample: peripheral blood. The V call is TRBV5-1, the J call TRBJ2-3, with D possibly being TRBD2 (7 bases). CDR3 loop: CASSWGGRLSTDTQYF. The CDR3, as DNA: TGCGCCAGCAGCTGGGGGGGGCGCCTAAGCACAGATACGCAGTATTTT.